These 32 T cell receptor beta chains share one sample of origin, sequenced in a study of blood T cell repertoires in COVID-19. Some clones are missing from TCRdb's copy, which holds only in-frame ones; the method was immunoSEQ multiplex PCR. This table has some 70,000 clones, around 85% appearing once. The material sequenced was peripheral blood. These receptors were collected from a woman aged 55-69 years with acute or convalescent COVID-19.

This chain uses TRBV12-3 or TRBV12-4 with TRBJ1-2; D unclear. This CDR3 spans 10 amino acids. The ends were cut back, 8 bases at V and 4 bases at J, with 5 bases in the middle. The DNA of the CDR3 is TGTGCCAGCCGCGGCTATGGCTACACCTTC. Translation gives CASRGYGYTF.

The rearrangement uses TRBV29-1 and TRBJ1-2; D is unresolved. CDR3 size: 11 residues. Germline lookup yields CDR1 SQVTM and CDR2 ANQGSEA. The V end was cut by 4 bases, the J end by 3 bases, with 6 bases between. The CDR3 DNA reads TGCAGCGTTGCCCTCTACTATGGCTACACCTTC. Its translation is CSVALYYGYTF.

The chain is built from TRBV11-2 and TRBJ2-7; possible D gene TRBD1, 6 bases. In germline, CDR1 is SGHAT, CDR2 FQNNGV. V lost 0 bases and J 5 bases, leaving 17 bases between the germline ends. CDR3 size: 16 residues. CDR3 in DNA: TGTGCCAGCAGCTTAGACCAAAAGGGGGAATGGGACGAGCAGTACTTC. It codes for CASSLDQKGEWDEQYF.

J is TRBJ1-1 and V is TRBV2; possible D gene TRBD1, 6 bases. Germline CDR1 reads SNHLY; CDR2 reads FYNNEI. Trimming took 6 bases from V and 0 from J, leaving 11 bases between them. The CDR3 spans 14 residues. CDR3 residues: CASRDRFMNTEAFF. The CDR3 bases are TGTGCCAGCAGGGACAGATTTATGAACACTGAAGCTTTCTTT.

J is TRBJ1-1 and V is TRBV11-2; 7 bases fit TRBD1. With V trimmed by 0 bases and J by 1 base, 2 bases remained unmatched. The CDR3 length is 15 residues. Germline V gives CDR1 SGHAT, CDR2 FQNNGV. CDR3 sequence (DNA): TGTGCCAGCAGCTTAGATTCAGGGGGGAACACTGAAGCTTTCTTT. Translating gives CASSLDSGGNTEAFF.

This clone was seen a single time. The chain couples TRBV19 to TRBJ2-5; D not resolved. V was pared by 3 bases and J by 13 bases, with 18 bases between. The CDR3 extends over 13 amino acids. The germline gives CDR1 LNHDA, CDR2 SQIVND (reference sequence). CDR3 DNA: TGTGCCAGTAGTATTTCTTCTCAGGAAAAACGGTACTTC. Amino acid sequence: CASSISSQEKRYF.

The chain employs TRBV5-1 and TRBJ2-1, with 8 bases aligning to TRBD2. Germline V gene data show CDR1 as SGHRS and CDR2 as YFSETQ. The CDR3 runs 15 residues. The V and J ends lost 4 bases and 8 bases, in that order; junction bases with no gene match: 11. CDR3 bases: TGCGCCAGCAGCCCCCGGTTGGCGGGAGGCCATGAGCAGTTCTTC. It yields the protein CASSPRLAGGHEQFF.

This rearrangement joins TRBV5-5 to TRBJ2-7; TRBD2 matches at 8 bases. The CDR3 has 14 residues. V trimming: 4 bases; J trimming: 5 bases; junction bases outside the gene matches: 8. Germline CDR1 and CDR2: SGHKS and YYEKEE (reference sequence). CDR3 bases: TGTGCCAGCAGCGGAGGGCTAGCGGGCGACGAGCAGTACTTC. Residues: CASSGGLAGDEQYF. The whole variable domain, filled in from reference TRBV5-5 and TRBJ2-7, reads DAGVTQSPTHLIKTRGQQVTLRCSPISGHKSVSWYQQVLGQGPQFIFQYYEKEERGRGNFPDRFSARQFPNYSSELNVNALLLGDSALYLCASSGGLAGDEQYFGPGTRLTVT.

The chain combines TRBV7-8 with TRBJ1-1; D uncertain. The CDR3 consists of 13 residues. Per the germline V gene, CDR1 is SGHVS and CDR2 is FQNEAQ. Between the trimmed V and J ends, which lost 1 base and 4 bases, there was a span of 7 bases. CDR3 coding DNA: TGTGCCAGCAGCTTAGGTTCAGGCACTGAAGCTTTCTTT. Amino acids: CASSLGSGTEAFF. Variable domain in full (rest from reference TRBV7-8 and TRBJ1-1): GAGVSQSPRYKVAKRGQDVALRCDPISGHVSLFWYQQALGQGPEFLTYFQNEAQLDKSGLPSDRFFAERPEGSVSTLKIQRTQQEDSAVYLCASSLGSGTEAFFGQGTRLTVV.

The J gene is TRBJ1-6, the V gene TRBV7-2; 9 nucleotides align to TRBD1. The trim removed 6 bases at V and 9 bases at J, leaving 9 bases unmatched. Germline V gene lookup returns CDR1 SGHTA and CDR2 FQGNSA. The CDR3 is 15 residues long. CDR3 nucleotide sequence: TGTGCCAGCAGACCAGGGGACAGGGCCGGTTCACCCCTCCACTTT. Translating it yields CASRPGDRAGSPLHF.

The chain is built from TRBV30 and TRBJ1-2; weak D call: TRBD1 (5 bases). Looked up from germline, CDR1 is GTSNPN and CDR2 is SVGIG (reference sequence). The CDR3 has 13 residues. V lost 0 bases to trimming and J lost 7 bases, with 12 bases between them. The CDR3 DNA reads TGTGCCTGGAGTGTGATGTTAGGGGCTGGCTACACCTTC. This codes for CAWSVMLGAGYTF.

This chain connects TRBV6-5 to TRBJ1-1; TRBD1 aligns across 9 bases. V gave up 10 bases and J gave up 4 bases; unmatched junction bases: 7. From germline, CDR1 is MNHEY and CDR2 SVGAGI. The CDR3 length is 13 residues. CDR3 sequence (DNA): TGTGCCACCCACAGGGGGCAGAGCACTGAAGCTTTCTTT. It is translated as CATHRGQSTEAFF.

Only a few counts were recorded for this clone. The chain recombines TRBV6-5 with TRBJ1-1; D is ambiguous. Germline V lookup: CDR1 MNHEY, CDR2 SVGAGI. The CDR3 consists of 13 residues. V lost 3 bases, J lost 1 base, and 6 bases lay in between. CDR3 sequence: CASSYFRNTEAFF. The CDR3 DNA reads as TGTGCCAGCAGTTATTTTCGGAACACTGAAGCTTTCTTT.

This clone has a single count. The V and J genes are TRBV18 and TRBJ1-2; the match to TRBD1 covers 7 bases. Per germline, CDR1 KGHSH and CDR2 LQKENI. J was trimmed by 14 bases and V by 5 bases; bases with no gene match: 17. This CDR3 is built from 14 residues. The CDR3 nucleotides read TGTGCCAGCTCAACCGAAGGGGACAGCATACCTCCTACCTTC. Translated, it gives CASSTEGDSIPPTF.

V usage is TRBV27 and J usage is TRBJ1-3; 9 bases map to TRBD1. Germline trimming cut 4 bases from V and 4 bases from J; bases unmatched to any gene: 11. The CDR3 contains 17 residues. Germline CDR1 is MNHEY and CDR2 is SMNVEV (reference sequence). The CDR3 sequence is CASSSRGGQGYGNTIYF. The CDR3 bases are TGTGCCAGCAGTTCCCGAGGGGGACAGGGCTACGGAAACACCATATATTTT.

The gene calls are TRBV18 and TRBJ1-1; 7 bases line up with TRBD1. V dropped 4 bases and J dropped 9; count of bases not matched to a gene: 5. Germline V gives CDR1 KGHSH, CDR2 LQKENI. The CDR3 runs 12 residues. The CDR3 loop is CASSLVRGKAFF. CDR3 bases: TGTGCCAGCTCACTGGTCAGGGGGAAAGCTTTCTTT.

J is TRBJ2-7 and V is TRBV5-4; TRBD1 matches at 7 bases. The CDR3 is made up of 15 amino acids. With 4 bases clipped from V and 1 base from J, the junction kept 8 bases outside the gene matches. The V gene's germline CDR1 is SGHNT and CDR2 YYREEE (reference sequence). CDR3 sequence reads: CASSQRQGWSYEQYF. The CDR3 DNA reads TGTGCCAGCAGCCAAAGACAGGGTTGGTCCTACGAGCAGTACTTC.

This rearrangement joins TRBV3-1 (or the pseudogene TRBV3-2) to TRBJ2-2; D is possibly TRBD1 (6 bases). This CDR3 is 14 amino acids long. Trimming pared 7 bases from V and 6 bases from J, leaving 15 bases between. CDR1 and CDR2 from the germline V gene are LGHDT and YNNKEL (reference sequence). The CDR3 bases are TGTGCCAGCAACTTTGGTACAGGGTCCGGGGAGCTGTTTTTT. Translating it yields CASNFGTGSGELFF.

The CDR3 loop is CASSVPGTKAYGYTF. CDR3 nucleotide sequence: TGTGCCAGCAGCGTACCCGGGACAAAGGCCTATGGCTACACCTTC. The chain carries TRBV5-4 and TRBJ1-2; D is possibly TRBD1 (6 bases). This CDR3 region has 15 residues. Trimming stripped 4 bases from V and 4 bases from J, with 17 bases between. Per germline, CDR1 SGHNT and CDR2 YYREEE (reference sequence).

This clone was counted between two and nine times. This chain connects TRBV7-2 to TRBJ2-1; 10 nucleotides align to TRBD2. CDR1 is SGHTA, CDR2 FQGNSA, per germline. V was clipped by 5 bases and J by 9 bases; unmatched bases: 13. The CDR3 sequence is 16 residues long. CDR3 region: CASSPLGLAGVPEQFF. DNA for the CDR3: TGTGCCAGCAGCCCCCTGGGGCTAGCGGGGGTACCTGAGCAGTTCTTC.

Written as DNA, the CDR3 is TGTGCCAGCAGCCAGAGCGGGGGGGCCATTAATGAGCAGTTCTTC. Protein: CASSQSGGAINEQFF. The chain is built from TRBV3-1 (or the pseudogene TRBV3-2) and TRBJ2-1; 10 bases align to TRBD2. The CDR3 is 15 residues long. Germline V gene data show CDR1 as LGHDT and CDR2 as YNNKEL (reference sequence). Losses at the gene ends were 3 bases for V and 7 bases for J; bases not matched to a gene: 6.

This clone was detected only once. The gene calls are TRBV5-1 and TRBJ2-7, with a possible D match to TRBD2 (6 bases). Trimming shortened V by 5 bases and J by 0 bases, and 15 bases separated the two germline ends. Germline V gene lookup returns CDR1 SGHRS and CDR2 YFSETQ. The CDR3 has 15 amino acids. CDR3 sequence reads: CASSRGGTGSYEQYF. DNA of the CDR3: TGCGCCAGCAGTCGAGGCGGGACGGGCTCCTACGAGCAGTACTTC.

Written as DNA, the CDR3 is TGTGCCAGCAGCGAGAGCCCTCGGGACAGTGATGAAAAACTGTTTTTT. It encodes CASSESPRDSDEKLFF. V is TRBV7-2 and J is TRBJ1-4; 7 positions match TRBD1. Trimming removed 5 bases from V and 6 bases from J; junction bases left unmatched: 12. The CDR3 loop spans 16 amino acids. Germline CDR1 and CDR2: SGHTA and FQGNSA.

This chain uses TRBV4-2 with TRBJ1-3; 7 nucleotides agree with TRBD1. J was trimmed by 4 bases and V by 2 bases; bases with no gene match: 8. The CDR3 loop spans 16 amino acids. In germline, CDR1 is LGHNA, CDR2 YNFKEQ. CDR3 in DNA: TGTGCCAGCAGCCAATTCGAACGGGACAGAGGAAACACCATATATTTT. Translated, it gives CASSQFERDRGNTIYF.

This clone was seen a handful of times. The chain employs TRBV30 and TRBJ1-3, with TRBD1 matching 9 bases. V lost 3 bases, J lost 3 bases, and 6 bases stayed unmatched. The CDR3 length is 15 residues. Germline V gene data show CDR1 as GTSNPN and CDR2 as SVGIG (reference sequence). CDR3 region: CAWRAQGAGGNTIYF. The CDR3 DNA follows: TGTGCCTGGAGAGCACAGGGGGCTGGTGGAAACACCATATATTTT.

The chain recombines TRBV15 with TRBJ1-2, with 8 bases matching TRBD1. Germline CDR1 reads LNHNV; CDR2 reads YYDKDF (reference sequence). This CDR3 has 12 residues. Trimming at V came to 4 bases and at J to 6 bases, leaving 1 base not matched to a gene. The CDR3 DNA sequence: TGTGCCACCAGCAAGACAGGGGATGGCTACACCTTC. Protein: CATSKTGDGYTF.

The rearrangement uses TRBV6-5 and TRBJ1-2; tentative D call: TRBD1 (6 bases). In germline, CDR1 is MNHEY, CDR2 SVGAGI. The length of the CDR3 is 14 residues. The germline V and J ends were trimmed by 7 bases and 4 bases, with 16 bases remaining between them. Here the CDR3 reads CASTKKGDPYGYTF. In DNA form, the CDR3 reads TGTGCCAGCACCAAAAAGGGGGATCCCTATGGCTACACCTTC.

The V call is TRBV24-1, the J call TRBJ1-2; 8 bases match TRBD1. The CDR3 covers 15 residues. Germline V lookup: CDR1 KGHDR, CDR2 SFDVKD. Trimming removed 3 bases from V and 3 bases from J; junction bases left unmatched: 5. CDR3 in DNA: TGTGCCACCAGTGATCCAGGGGGCTCGGACTATGGCTACACCTTC. As protein: CATSDPGGSDYGYTF.

This clone is medium-sized (0.01 to 0.1%) in the sample. V and J are TRBV27 and TRBJ1-1; D not resolved. V lost 3 bases, J lost 1 base, and 6 bases lay in between. This CDR3 is built from 13 residues. Germline V lookup: CDR1 MNHEY, CDR2 SMNVEV (reference sequence). For the CDR3, the DNA is TGTGCCAGCAGTTTGGAGGGGAACACTGAAGCTTTCTTT. Translated, it gives CASSLEGNTEAFF.

The V and J genes are TRBV5-6 and TRBJ1-1; D is perhaps TRBD1 (6 bases). Per germline, CDR1 SGHDT and CDR2 YYEEEE. With 0 bases removed from V and 3 bases from J, the gap between germline ends came to 12 bases. This CDR3 has 15 residues. CDR3 amino acids: CASSLEPQGYTEAFF. The CDR3 bases are TGTGCCAGCAGCTTGGAGCCGCAGGGGTACACTGAAGCTTTCTTT.

This chain uses TRBV2 with TRBJ2-2; 10 bases map to TRBD1. CDR1 is SNHLY, CDR2 FYNNEI, per germline. The CDR3 runs to 16 residues. V lost 3 bases and J lost 2; bases outside the gene matches: 3. CDR3 nucleotide sequence: TGTGCCAGCAGTGACGACAGGGGGCGTAACACCGGGGAGCTGTTTTTT. Translating gives CASSDDRGRNTGELFF.

This rearrangement joins TRBV20-1 to TRBJ1-1; D possibly corresponds to TRBD1 (6 bases). CDR3 size: 11 residues. The germline V gene has CDR1 DFQATT and CDR2 SNEGSKA (reference sequence). Trimming cost V 3 bases and J 11 bases, with 13 bases left between them. In nucleotides, the CDR3 is TGCAGTGCTAGGACAGGTACGAGTGCTTTCTTT. Amino acids: CSARTGTSAFF.